The 8 T cell receptor beta chains below all came from one sample that was sequenced in a study of blood T cell repertoires in COVID-19 (dated by TCRdb to the early 2020s). Preparation of the library involved the immunoSEQ multiplex PCR assay. In TCRdb, the immuneACCESS table is reduced to in-frame sequences with V and J assigned. These tables do not hold every clone; where another copy was compared, an unresolved V gene accounts for under half, and the others remain unexplained. The sample has more than 250,000 clones on record, approximately 85% of them singletons. Of the sample, 2.2% falls within the top ten clones. The specimen was PBMCs or T cells enriched from blood (not recorded which). The source of these receptors is a man aged 25 to 40 who had recovered from COVID-19.

The chain joins TRBV2 to TRBJ1-5; D may be TRBD1 (5 bases). V was clipped by 3 bases and J by 7 bases, with 13 bases between them. The CDR3 is 14 residues long. Germline V lookup: CDR1 SNHLY, CDR2 FYNNEI. The CDR3 region is CASSDQSGYQPQHF. DNA of the CDR3: TGTGCCAGCAGTGACCAGTCAGGGTACCAGCCCCAGCATTTT. Looking up the rest from reference TRBV2 and TRBJ1-5 gives the full variable domain: EPEVTQTPSHQVTQMGQEVILRCVPISNHLYFYWYRQILGQKVEFLVSFYNNEISEKSEIFDDQFSVERPDGSNFTLKIRSTKLEDSAMYFCASSDQSGYQPQHFGDGTRLSIL.

In DNA, the CDR3 is TGTGCCAGCAGGGGGCGGACAGGGGCCTACGAGCAGTACTTC. Translation: CASRGRTGAYEQYF. The chain joins TRBV6-5 to TRBJ2-7, with TRBD1 matching over 9 bases. CDR3 size: 14 residues. The germline V gene encodes CDR1 MNHEY and CDR2 SVGAGI. The V gene end was trimmed by 6 bases and the J gene end by 2 bases; junction bases not matched to a gene: 5.

The CDR3 DNA sequence: TGTGCCTGGAGTGAGGGGGCATTTGGCTACACCTTC. Protein: CAWSEGAFGYTF. The chain carries TRBV30 and TRBJ1-2, with 7 bases identical to TRBD1. The germline V gene encodes CDR1 GTSNPN and CDR2 SVGIG (reference sequence). The V gene end was trimmed by 1 base and the J gene end by 7 bases; junction bases not matched to a gene: 3. The CDR3 loop spans 12 amino acids.

The CDR3 sequence: CASSPRQGLGETQYF. CDR3 coding DNA: TGTGCCAGCAGCCCCAGACAGGGGCTCGGGGAGACCCAGTACTTC. This chain uses TRBV5-4 with TRBJ2-5, with 8 nucleotides matching TRBD1. CDR3 length equals 15 residues. The germline V gene has CDR1 SGHNT and CDR2 YYREEE (reference sequence). With V trimmed by 4 bases and J by 5 bases, 10 bases remained unmatched.

CDR3 in amino acids: CASSLKRGGETQYF. CDR3 coding DNA: TGTGCCAGCAGTCTCAAGCGGGGAGGGGAGACCCAGTACTTC. This chain connects TRBV2 to TRBJ2-5; 7 positions agree with TRBD2. The length of the CDR3 is 14 residues. CDR1 and CDR2 from the germline V gene are SNHLY and FYNNEI. The V segment lost 5 bases and the J segment 5 bases; nucleotides outside the gene matches: 8.

The V gene is TRBV5-5, the J gene TRBJ1-1, with 8 nucleotides matching TRBD1. Germline CDR1 reads SGHKS; CDR2 reads YYEKEE (reference sequence). The trim removed 2 bases at V and 5 bases at J, leaving 5 bases unmatched. This CDR3 comprises 14 residues. The CDR3 loop is CASSFRGLETEAFF. The DNA for the CDR3 is TGTGCCAGCAGCTTCAGGGGGCTGGAGACTGAAGCTTTCTTT.

The DNA for the CDR3 is TGTGCCAGCAGTTACCACCAGATGAACACTGAAGCTTTCTTT. Protein: CASSYHQMNTEAFF. The chain is built from TRBV6-8 and TRBJ1-1; D remains ambiguous. CDR1 is MNHGY, CDR2 SAAAGT, per germline. Trimming took off 2 bases at V and 0 bases at J, with 7 bases between the two ends. This CDR3 is built from 14 residues.

V and J are TRBV5-5 and TRBJ2-7; 10 bases are a match to TRBD2. Germline values: CDR1 SGHKS, CDR2 YYEKEE (reference sequence). The CDR3 is made up of 16 amino acids. Trimming took 1 base from V and 0 from J; bases not matched to a gene: 4. The CDR3 DNA is TGTGCCAGCAGCTTGACCGGGACTAGCGCCTCCTACGAGCAGTACTTC. Protein sequence: CASSLTGTSASYEQYF.